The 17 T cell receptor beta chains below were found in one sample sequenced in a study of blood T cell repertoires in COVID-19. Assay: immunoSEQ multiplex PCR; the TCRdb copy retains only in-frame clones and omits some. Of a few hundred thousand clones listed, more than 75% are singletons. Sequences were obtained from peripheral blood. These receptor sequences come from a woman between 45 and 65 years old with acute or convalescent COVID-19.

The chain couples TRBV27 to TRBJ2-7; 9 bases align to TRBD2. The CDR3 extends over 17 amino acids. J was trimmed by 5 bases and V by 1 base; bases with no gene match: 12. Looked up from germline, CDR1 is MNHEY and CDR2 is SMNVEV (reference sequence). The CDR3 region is CASSLLAGETGSHEQYF. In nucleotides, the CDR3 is TGTGCCAGCAGTTTATTAGCGGGGGAGACTGGGTCCCACGAGCAGTACTTC.

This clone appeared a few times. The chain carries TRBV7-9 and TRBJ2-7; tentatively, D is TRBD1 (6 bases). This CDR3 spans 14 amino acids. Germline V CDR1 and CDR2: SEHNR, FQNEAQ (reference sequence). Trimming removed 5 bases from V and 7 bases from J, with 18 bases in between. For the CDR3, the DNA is TGTGCCAGCAGCCGCCAGACAGGTCAGAAGGAGCAGTACTTC. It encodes CASSRQTGQKEQYF.

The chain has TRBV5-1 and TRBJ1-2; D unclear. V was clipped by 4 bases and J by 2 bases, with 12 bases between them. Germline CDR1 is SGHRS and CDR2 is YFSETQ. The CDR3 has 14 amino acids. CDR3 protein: CASSPTGSNYGYTF. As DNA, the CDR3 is TGCGCCAGCAGCCCGACGGGGAGCAACTATGGCTACACCTTC.

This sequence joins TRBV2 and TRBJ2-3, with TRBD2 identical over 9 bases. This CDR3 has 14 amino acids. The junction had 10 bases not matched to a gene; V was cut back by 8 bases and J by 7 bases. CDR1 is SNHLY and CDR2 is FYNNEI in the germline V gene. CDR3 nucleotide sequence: TGTGCCAGCCTCCGACTAGCGGAAGGGAATACGCAGTATTTT. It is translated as CASLRLAEGNTQYF.

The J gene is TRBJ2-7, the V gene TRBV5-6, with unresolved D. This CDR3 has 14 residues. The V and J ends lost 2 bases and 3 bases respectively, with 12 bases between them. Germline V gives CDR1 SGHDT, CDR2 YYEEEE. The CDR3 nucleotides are TGTGCCAGCAGCTTTGTCTTAACAGACTACGAGCAGTACTTC. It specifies CASSFVLTDYEQYF.

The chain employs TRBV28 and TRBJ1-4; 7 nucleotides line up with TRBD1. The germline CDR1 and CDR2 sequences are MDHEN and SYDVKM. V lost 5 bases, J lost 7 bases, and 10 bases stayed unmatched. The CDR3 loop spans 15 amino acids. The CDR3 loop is CASSPNRGLREKLFF. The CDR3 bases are TGTGCCAGCAGTCCCAACAGGGGCTTGCGTGAAAAACTGTTTTTT.

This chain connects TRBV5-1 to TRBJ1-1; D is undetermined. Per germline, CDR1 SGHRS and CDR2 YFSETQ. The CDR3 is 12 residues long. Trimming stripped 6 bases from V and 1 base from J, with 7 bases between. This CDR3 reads CASKLENTEAFF. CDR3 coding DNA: TGCGCCAGCAAATTAGAGAACACTGAAGCTTTCTTT.

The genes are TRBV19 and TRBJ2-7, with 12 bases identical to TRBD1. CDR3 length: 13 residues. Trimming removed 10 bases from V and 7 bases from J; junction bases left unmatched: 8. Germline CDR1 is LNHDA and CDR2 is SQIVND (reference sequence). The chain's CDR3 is CATMGQGAGEQYF. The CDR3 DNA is TGTGCCACCATGGGACAGGGGGCGGGAGAGCAGTACTTC.

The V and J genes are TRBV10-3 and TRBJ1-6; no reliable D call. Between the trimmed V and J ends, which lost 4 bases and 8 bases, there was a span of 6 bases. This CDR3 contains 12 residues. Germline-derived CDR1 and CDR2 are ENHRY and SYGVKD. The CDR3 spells CAISAQDSPLHF. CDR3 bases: TGTGCCATCAGTGCCCAGGATTCACCCCTCCACTTT.

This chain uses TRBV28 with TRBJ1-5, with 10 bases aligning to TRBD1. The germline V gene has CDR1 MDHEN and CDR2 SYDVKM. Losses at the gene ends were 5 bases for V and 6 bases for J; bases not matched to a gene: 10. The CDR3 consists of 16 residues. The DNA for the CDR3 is TGTGCCAGCAGTACTCCCGGGACAGGGGAAGGTCAGCCCCAGCATTTT. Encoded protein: CASSTPGTGEGQPQHF. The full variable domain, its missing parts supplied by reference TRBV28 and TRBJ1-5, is DVKVTQSSRYLVKRTGEKVFLECVQDMDHENMFWYRQDPGLGLRLIYFSYDVKMKEKGDIPEGYSVSREKKERFSLILESASTNQTSMYLCASSTPGTGEGQPQHFGDGTRLSIL.

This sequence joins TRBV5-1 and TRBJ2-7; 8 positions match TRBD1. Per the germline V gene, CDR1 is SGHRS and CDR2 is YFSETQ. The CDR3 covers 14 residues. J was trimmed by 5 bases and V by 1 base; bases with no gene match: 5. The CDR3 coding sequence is TGCGCCAGCAGCTTGAACAGGGGGTTAAACGAGCAGTACTTC. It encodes CASSLNRGLNEQYF.

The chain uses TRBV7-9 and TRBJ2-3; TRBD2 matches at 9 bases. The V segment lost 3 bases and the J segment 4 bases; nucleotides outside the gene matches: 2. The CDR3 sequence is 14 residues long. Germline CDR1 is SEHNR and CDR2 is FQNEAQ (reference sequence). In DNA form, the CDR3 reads TGTGCCAGCAGCTTGGGACTAGCAGCAGATACGCAGTATTTT. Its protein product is CASSLGLAADTQYF. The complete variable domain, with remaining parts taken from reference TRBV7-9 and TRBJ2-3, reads DTGVSQNPRHKITKRGQNVTFRCDPISEHNRLYWYRQTLGQGPEFLTYFQNEAQLEKSRLLSDRFSAERPKGSFSTLEIQRTEQGDSAMYLCASSLGLAADTQYFGPGTRLTVL.

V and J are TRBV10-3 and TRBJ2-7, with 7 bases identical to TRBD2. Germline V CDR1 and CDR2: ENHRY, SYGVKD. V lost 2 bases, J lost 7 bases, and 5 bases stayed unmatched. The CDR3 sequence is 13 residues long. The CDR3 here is CAISEEGGWEQYF. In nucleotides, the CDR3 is TGTGCCATCAGTGAGGAGGGAGGGTGGGAGCAGTACTTC.

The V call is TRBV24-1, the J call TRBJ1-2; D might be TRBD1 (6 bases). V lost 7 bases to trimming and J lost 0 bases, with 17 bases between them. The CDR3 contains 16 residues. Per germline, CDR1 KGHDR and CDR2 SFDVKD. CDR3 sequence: CATRKTGYPTNYGYTF. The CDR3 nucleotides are TGTGCCACCAGAAAGACAGGTTACCCAACTAACTATGGCTACACCTTC.

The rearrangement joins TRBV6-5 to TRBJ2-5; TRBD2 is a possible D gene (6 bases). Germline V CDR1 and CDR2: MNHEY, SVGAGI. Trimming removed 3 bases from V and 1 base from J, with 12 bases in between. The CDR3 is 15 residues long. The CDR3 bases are TGTGCCAGCAGTTATTCCGGAGGGGTCCAAGAGACCCAGTACTTC. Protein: CASSYSGGVQETQYF.

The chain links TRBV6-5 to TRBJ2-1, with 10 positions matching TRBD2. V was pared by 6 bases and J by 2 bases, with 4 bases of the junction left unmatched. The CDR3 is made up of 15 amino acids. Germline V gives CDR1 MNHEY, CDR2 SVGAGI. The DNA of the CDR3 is TGTGCCAGCAGATTAGCGGGAGGAACCTACAATGAGCAGTTCTTC. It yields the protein CASRLAGGTYNEQFF.

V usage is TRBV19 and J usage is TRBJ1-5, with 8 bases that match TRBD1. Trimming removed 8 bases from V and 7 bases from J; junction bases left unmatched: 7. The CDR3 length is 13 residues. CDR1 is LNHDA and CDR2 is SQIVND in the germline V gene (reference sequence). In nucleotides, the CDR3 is TGTGCCAGTCGAGACAGGGGAGGACAGCCCCAGCATTTT. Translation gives CASRDRGGQPQHF.